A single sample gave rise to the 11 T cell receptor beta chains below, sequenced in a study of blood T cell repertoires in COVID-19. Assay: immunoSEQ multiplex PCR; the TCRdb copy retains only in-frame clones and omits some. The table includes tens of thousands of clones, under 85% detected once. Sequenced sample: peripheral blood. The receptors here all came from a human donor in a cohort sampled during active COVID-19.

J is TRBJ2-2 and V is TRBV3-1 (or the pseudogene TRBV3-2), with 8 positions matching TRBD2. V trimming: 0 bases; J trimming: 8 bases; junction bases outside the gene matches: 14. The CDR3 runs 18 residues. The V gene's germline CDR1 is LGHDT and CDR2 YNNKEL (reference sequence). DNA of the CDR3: TGTGCCAGCAGCCAAGATGGTCGCGGGGGGACCCACCGGGGGGAGCTGTTTTTT. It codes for CASSQDGRGGTHRGELFF.

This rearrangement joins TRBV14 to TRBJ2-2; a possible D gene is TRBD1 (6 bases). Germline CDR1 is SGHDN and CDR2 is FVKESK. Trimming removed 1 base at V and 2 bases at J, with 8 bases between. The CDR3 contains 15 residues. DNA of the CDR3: TGTGCCAGCAGCCAAGTAGGGGGAAACACCGGGGAGCTGTTTTTT. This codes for CASSQVGGNTGELFF.

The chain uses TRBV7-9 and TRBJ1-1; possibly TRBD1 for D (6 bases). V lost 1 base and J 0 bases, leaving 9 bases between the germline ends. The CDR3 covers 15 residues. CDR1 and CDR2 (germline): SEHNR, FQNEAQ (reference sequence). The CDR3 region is CASSLGQVMNTEAFF. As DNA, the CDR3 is TGTGCCAGCAGCTTAGGACAGGTAATGAACACTGAAGCTTTCTTT.

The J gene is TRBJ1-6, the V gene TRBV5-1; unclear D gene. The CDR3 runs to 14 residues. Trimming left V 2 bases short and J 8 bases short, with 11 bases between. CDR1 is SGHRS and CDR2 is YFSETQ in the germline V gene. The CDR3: CASSLAGWDSPLHF. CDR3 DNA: TGCGCCAGCAGCTTAGCGGGGTGGGATTCACCCCTCCACTTT.

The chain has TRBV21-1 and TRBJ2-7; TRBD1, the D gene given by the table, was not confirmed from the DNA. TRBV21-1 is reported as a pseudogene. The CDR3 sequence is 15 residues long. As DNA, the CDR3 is TGTGCCAGCAGCGTCCGGGACAGGGGCCTCTACGAGCAGTACTTC. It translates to CASSVRDRGLYEQYF.

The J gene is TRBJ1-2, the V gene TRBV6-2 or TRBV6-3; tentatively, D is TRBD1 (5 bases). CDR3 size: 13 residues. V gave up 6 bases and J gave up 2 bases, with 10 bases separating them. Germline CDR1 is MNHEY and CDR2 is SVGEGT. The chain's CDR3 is CASRPYRNYGYTF. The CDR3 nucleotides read TGTGCCAGCAGACCTTACAGGAACTATGGCTACACCTTC.

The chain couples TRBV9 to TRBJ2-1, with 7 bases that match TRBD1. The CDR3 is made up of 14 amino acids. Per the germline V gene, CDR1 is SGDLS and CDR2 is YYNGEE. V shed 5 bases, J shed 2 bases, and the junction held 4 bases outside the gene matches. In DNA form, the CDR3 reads TGTGCCAGCAGTTGGGACAGCCCCTACAATGAGCAGTTCTTC. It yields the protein CASSWDSPYNEQFF.

As DNA, the CDR3 is TGTGCTGCGGGGGGAAGAAATGGCTACACCTTC. It encodes CAAGGRNGYTF. The chain couples TRBV6-5 to TRBJ1-2, with D perhaps matching TRBD1 (5 bases). This CDR3 has 11 amino acids. Germline V gene data show CDR1 as MNHEY and CDR2 as SVGAGI.

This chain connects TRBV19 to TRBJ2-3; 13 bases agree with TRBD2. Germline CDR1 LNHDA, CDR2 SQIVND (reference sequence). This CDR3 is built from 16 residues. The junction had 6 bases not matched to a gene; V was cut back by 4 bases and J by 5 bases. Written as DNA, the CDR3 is TGTGCCAGTAGTAAACTTCGGACTAGCGGGGGAGATACGCAGTATTTT. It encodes CASSKLRTSGGDTQYF.

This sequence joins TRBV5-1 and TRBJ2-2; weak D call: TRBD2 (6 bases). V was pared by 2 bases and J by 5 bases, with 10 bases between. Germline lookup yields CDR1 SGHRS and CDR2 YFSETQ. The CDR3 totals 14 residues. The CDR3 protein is CASSFTGATGELFF. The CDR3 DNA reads TGCGCCAGCAGCTTTACGGGAGCAACCGGGGAGCTGTTTTTT.

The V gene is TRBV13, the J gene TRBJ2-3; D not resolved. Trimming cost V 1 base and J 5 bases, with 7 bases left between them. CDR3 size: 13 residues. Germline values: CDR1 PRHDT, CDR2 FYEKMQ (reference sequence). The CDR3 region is CASSLDLLDTQYF. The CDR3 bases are TGTGCCAGCAGCTTAGATCTCTTAGATACGCAGTATTTT.